A single sample is the source of the 7 T cell receptor beta chains below, sequenced in a study of blood T cell repertoires in COVID-19. Data came from immunoSEQ multiplex PCR; TCRdb stores just in-frame clones and leaves some out. The sample has about 130,000 clones; around 82% are singletons. What was sequenced was peripheral blood. Receptor source: a woman in her 30s who had recovered from COVID-19.

Only a few counts were recorded for this clone. The CDR3 loop reads CASSLHPSNEQFF. The DNA of the CDR3 is TGCGCCAGCAGCTTGCATCCGAGCAATGAGCAGTTCTTC. The V call is TRBV5-1, the J call TRBJ2-1; D gene uncertain. The germline V and J ends were trimmed by 1 base and 6 bases, with 8 bases remaining between them. Looked up from germline, CDR1 is SGHRS and CDR2 is YFSETQ. The CDR3 runs to 13 residues. The full variable domain, rest sourced from reference TRBV5-1 and TRBJ2-1, is KAGVTQTPRYLIKTRGQQVTLSCSPISGHRSVSWYQQTPGQGLQFLFEYFSETQRNKGNFPGRFSGRQFSNSRSEMNVSTLELGDSALYLCASSLHPSNEQFFGPGTRLTVL.

The V and J genes are TRBV12-3 or TRBV12-4 and TRBJ1-5, with D possibly matching TRBD1 (5 bases). CDR3 length equals 13 residues. V was pared by 1 base and J by 5 bases, with 6 bases between. In nucleotides, the CDR3 is TGTGCCAGCAGTTTAGGCAGGGATCAGCCCCAGCATTTT. Protein sequence: CASSLGRDQPQHF.

The gene calls are TRBV6-5 and TRBJ2-7; no firm D call. V was clipped by 7 bases and J by 1 base, with 8 bases between them. This CDR3 is 12 amino acids long. Germline CDR1 is MNHEY and CDR2 is SVGAGI. CDR3 in DNA: TGTGCCAGCAAACAGCTATCCTACGAGCAGTACTTC. Translation gives CASKQLSYEQYF.

The gene calls are TRBV6-5 and TRBJ1-4; no firm D call. Germline values: CDR1 MNHEY, CDR2 SVGAGI. The CDR3 totals 15 residues. V was pared by 6 bases and J by 0 bases, with 11 bases between. CDR3 region: CASRPAEATNEKLFF. CDR3 nucleotide sequence: TGTGCCAGCAGGCCCGCAGAGGCAACTAATGAAAAACTGTTTTTT.

The chain joins TRBV10-3 to TRBJ1-1, with 7 bases lining up with TRBD1. The CDR3 covers 16 residues. Germline V lookup: CDR1 ENHRY, CDR2 SYGVKD. J was trimmed by 0 bases and V by 0 bases; bases with no gene match: 4. CDR3 DNA: TGTGCCATCAGTGAGTCAGGAGGGACAGTGAACACTGAAGCTTTCTTT. Its protein is CAISESGGTVNTEAFF.

The chain recombines TRBV2 with TRBJ2-7, with TRBD1 as a possible D gene (6 bases). The V and J ends lost 5 bases and 1 base respectively, with 15 bases between them. This CDR3 region has 15 residues. From germline, CDR1 is SNHLY and CDR2 FYNNEI. CDR3 DNA sequence: TGTGCCAGCAGTCAGAGGGGGACACAGTCCTACGAGCAGTACTTC. Amino acids: CASSQRGTQSYEQYF.

This clone occurred once. This sequence joins TRBV5-1 and TRBJ2-7, with a tentative D call TRBD1 (5 bases). Germline values: CDR1 SGHRS, CDR2 YFSETQ. The CDR3 runs to 13 residues. Trimming stripped 7 bases from V and 6 bases from J, with 17 bases between. The DNA for the CDR3 is TGCGCCAGCGGACCGGCAGGGTATGGCGAGCAGTACTTC. Its translation is CASGPAGYGEQYF.